This passage covers 8 T cell receptor beta chains from one sample sequenced in a study of T cells in Graves' hyperthyroidism and ophthalmopathy. The CDR3 regions of TCR beta were amplified from RNA transcripts. When the TCR CDR3 underwent first-round RT-PCR, the HTBI primer set was used. TCRdb fed the multiplex PCR reads into MiXCR, producing one record per CDR3 protein. The profile covers about 270,000 distinct CDR3 sequences, with 13% to 15% appearing a single time and 30% to 35% taken by the ten largest. What was sequenced was blood. The receptors come from a woman aged 45-60 years with Graves' hyperthyroidism that later progressed to Graves' ophthalmopathy.

The sample holds many counts of this clonotype. The CDR3 DNA reads TGTGCCAGCAGCGCACTAGCGGGAGGTCGGCCAGATACGCAGTATTTT. It is translated as CASSALAGGRPDTQYF. The chain recombines TRBV11-2 with TRBJ2-3, with 12 bases identical to TRBD2. The CDR3 loop spans 16 amino acids. Germline assignment: CDR1 SGHAT and CDR2 FQNNGV. The V gene end was trimmed by 5 bases and the J gene end by 4 bases; junction bases not matched to a gene: 7.

This clonotype was observed many times. The chain combines TRBV28 with TRBJ1-1; tentatively, D is TRBD1 (5 bases). The CDR3 contains 14 residues. The V end was cut by 1 base, the J end by 5 bases, with 11 bases between. Germline assignment: CDR1 MDHEN and CDR2 SYDVKM. The CDR3 nucleotides are TGTGCCAGCAGTTTATTGGGGGGGGGGACTGAAGCTTTCTTT. This gives the protein CASSLLGGGTEAFF.

CDR3 DNA sequence: TGTGCCAGCAGCCCTAGGGGGTTGACGGGAGGGAGAAACACCGGGGAGCTGTTTTTT. Translation gives CASSPRGLTGGRNTGELFF. The chain recombines TRBV7-3 with TRBJ2-2; 8 positions agree with TRBD2. This CDR3 has 19 amino acids. Germline lookup yields CDR1 SGHTA and CDR2 FQGTGA. J was trimmed by 2 bases and V by 5 bases; bases with no gene match: 16.

Many counts were recorded for this clonotype. The genes are TRBV28 and TRBJ1-2; D unresolved. Trimming took 7 bases from V and 2 from J, leaving 11 bases between them. This CDR3 contains 13 residues. Germline V gene lookup returns CDR1 MDHEN and CDR2 SYDVKM. The CDR3 loop is CASMRTYNYGYTF. CDR3 DNA: TGTGCCAGCATGCGGACTTACAACTATGGCTACACCTTC.

In this sample, this clonotype turned up once. The chain uses TRBV15 and TRBJ1-1, with D unresolved. From germline, CDR1 is LNHNV and CDR2 YYDKDF (reference sequence). The ends were cut back, 0 bases at V and 0 bases at J, with 17 bases in the middle. This CDR3 has 18 residues. CDR3 protein: CATSRDASRSSMNTEAFF. CDR3 DNA sequence: TGTGCCACCAGCAGAGATGCGAGCAGGTCTTCTATGAACACTGAAGCTTTCTTT.

This clonotype has a count of ten or more. This rearrangement joins TRBV5-1 to TRBJ2-3; 9 bases match TRBD2. Germline V gene data show CDR1 as SGHRS and CDR2 as YFSETQ. J gave up 3 bases and V 2 bases, and 1 base lay outside the gene matches. There are 14 residues in the CDR3. The CDR3 protein is CASSFSGRTDTQYF. The CDR3 DNA reads TGCGCCAGCAGCTTTAGCGGGAGAACAGATACGCAGTATTTT.

This clonotype was counted at least ten times. The chain's CDR3 is CASSFGQAINQPQHF. The CDR3 DNA reads as TGTGCCAGCAGTTTCGGGCAGGCGATCAATCAGCCCCAGCATTTT. J is TRBJ1-5 and V is TRBV12-3 or TRBV12-4; no definite D call. The CDR3 runs 15 residues. Trimming cost V 3 bases and J 3 bases, with 12 bases left between them.

This clonotype was seen a few times. The V and J genes are TRBV7-9 and TRBJ1-6; D call uncertain. Germline V gene sequence: CDR1 SEHNR, CDR2 FQNEAQ (reference sequence). V dropped 5 bases and J dropped 3 bases, with 17 bases sitting between them. The CDR3 extends over 17 amino acids. The CDR3 is CASSPWMRANYNSPLHF. Here the CDR3 DNA reads TGTGCCAGCAGCCCTTGGATGAGAGCCAACTATAATTCACCCCTCCACTTT.